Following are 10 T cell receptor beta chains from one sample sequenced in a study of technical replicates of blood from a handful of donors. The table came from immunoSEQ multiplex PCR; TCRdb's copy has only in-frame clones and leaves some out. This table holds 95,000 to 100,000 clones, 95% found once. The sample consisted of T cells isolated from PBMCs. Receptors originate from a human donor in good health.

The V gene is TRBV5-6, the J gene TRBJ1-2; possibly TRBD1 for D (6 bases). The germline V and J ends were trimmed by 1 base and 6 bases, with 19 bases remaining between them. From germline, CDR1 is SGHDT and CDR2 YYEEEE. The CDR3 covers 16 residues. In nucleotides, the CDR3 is TGTGCCAGCAGCTTGCGGCAGGGGAGTTGGCGCAATGGCTACACCTTC. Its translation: CASSLRQGSWRNGYTF.

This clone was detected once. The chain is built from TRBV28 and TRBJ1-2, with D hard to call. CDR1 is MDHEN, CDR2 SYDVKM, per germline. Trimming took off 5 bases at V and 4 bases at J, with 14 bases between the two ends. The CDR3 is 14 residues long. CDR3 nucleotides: TGTGCCAGCAGTCCGGTTAGAGGTCGCTATGGCTACACCTTC. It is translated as CASSPVRGRYGYTF.

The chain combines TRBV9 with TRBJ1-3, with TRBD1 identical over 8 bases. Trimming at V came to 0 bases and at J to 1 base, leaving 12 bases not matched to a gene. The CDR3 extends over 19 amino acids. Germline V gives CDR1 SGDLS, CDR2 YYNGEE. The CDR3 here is CASSVEKRQGSRSGNTIYF. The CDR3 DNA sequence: TGTGCCAGCAGCGTAGAAAAAAGACAGGGGTCTAGGTCTGGAAACACCATATATTTT.

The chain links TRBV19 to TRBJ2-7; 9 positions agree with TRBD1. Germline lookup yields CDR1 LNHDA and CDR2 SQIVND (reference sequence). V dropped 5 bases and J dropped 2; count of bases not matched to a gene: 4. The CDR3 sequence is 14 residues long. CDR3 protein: CASSGDRVPYEQYF. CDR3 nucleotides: TGTGCCAGTAGTGGGGACAGGGTCCCCTACGAGCAGTACTTC.

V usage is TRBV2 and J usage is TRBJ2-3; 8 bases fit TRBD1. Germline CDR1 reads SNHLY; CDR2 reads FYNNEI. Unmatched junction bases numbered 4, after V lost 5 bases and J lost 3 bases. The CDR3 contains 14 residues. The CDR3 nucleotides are TGTGCCAGCAGTCAACAGGGGGGAACAGATACGCAGTATTTT. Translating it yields CASSQQGGTDTQYF.

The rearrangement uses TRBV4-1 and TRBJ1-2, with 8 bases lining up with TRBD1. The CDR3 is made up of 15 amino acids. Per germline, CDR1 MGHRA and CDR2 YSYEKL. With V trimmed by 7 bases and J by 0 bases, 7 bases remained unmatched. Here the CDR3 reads CASTLQGATNYGYTF. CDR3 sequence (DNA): TGCGCCAGCACCCTCCAGGGGGCCACTAACTATGGCTACACCTTC.

The CDR3 bases are TGTGCCAGCAGCCCTGGACAGGGGGCGAGCGATGGCTACACCTTC. This sequence encodes CASSPGQGASDGYTF. The chain carries TRBV7-9 and TRBJ1-2; 11 bases line up with TRBD1. The CDR3 extends over 15 amino acids. Germline CDR1 is SEHNR and CDR2 is FQNEAQ (reference sequence). V gave up 5 bases and J gave up 6 bases; unmatched junction bases: 8.

CDR3 region: CASSTAGTSGGYTF. CDR3 DNA sequence: TGTGCCAGCAGTACCGCCGGGACATCGGGTGGCTACACCTTC. This chain uses TRBV6-5 with TRBJ1-2, with a tentative D call TRBD1 (6 bases). Germline lookup yields CDR1 MNHEY and CDR2 SVGAGI. The length of the CDR3 is 14 residues. The ends were cut back, 5 bases at V and 7 bases at J, with 17 bases in the middle.

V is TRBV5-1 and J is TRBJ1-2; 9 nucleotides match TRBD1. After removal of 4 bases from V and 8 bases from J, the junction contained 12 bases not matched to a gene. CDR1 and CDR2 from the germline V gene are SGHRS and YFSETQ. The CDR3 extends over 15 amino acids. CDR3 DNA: TGCGCCAGCAGCCCAAGAATACAGGGGGCGCAGGGCTACACCTTC. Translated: CASSPRIQGAQGYTF.

In DNA form, the CDR3 reads TGTGCCAGCAGCTTGGGGACAGGCTCCATGAACACTGAAGCTTTCTTT. Protein product: CASSLGTGSMNTEAFF. This chain uses TRBV5-6 with TRBJ1-1; 7 nucleotides agree with TRBD1. V shed 0 bases, J shed 0 bases, and the junction held 5 bases outside the gene matches. Germline V gene data show CDR1 as SGHDT and CDR2 as YYEEEE. The CDR3 has 16 amino acids.